A selection of T cell receptor beta chains follows, all from one sample in a study of OX40 agonist ivuxolimab in advanced cancers. Measured with immunoSEQ multiplex PCR; TCRdb has only the in-frame clones, and not every one. The repertoire consists of some 77,000 clones, with roughly 88% occurring once and the leading ten covering approximately 5.5%. This specimen consisted of CD4+ or CD8+ T cells sorted from blood, obtained in a trial of the OX40 agonist ivuxolimab. These receptors all come from an adult with an advanced solid tumor such as melanoma, head and neck, liver or kidney cancer. CDR3s include the opening cysteine and the closing phenylalanine or tryptophan. The D gene is left open where the match is weak. Clone size, where shown, is once, few, many, or a class for clones that have expanded.

size: .; D: .; J: TRBJ2-1; V: TRBV7-2; DNA: TGTGCCAGCAGCCCCGGGACTCCCTTCTCCTACAATGAGCAGTTCTTC; CDR3: CASSPGTPFSYNEQFF
size: .; D: TRBD1; J: TRBJ1-5; V: TRBV4-2; DNA: TGTGCCAGCAGCCAACGGGGAACAGGGGACAATCAGCCCCAGCATTTT; CDR3: CASSQRGTGDNQPQHF
size: .; D: .; J: TRBJ2-7; V: TRBV6-6; DNA: TGTGCCAGCAGTTACTTTAGCTACGAGCAGTACTTC; CDR3: CASSYFSYEQYF
size: .; D: .; J: TRBJ2-2; V: TRBV5-4; DNA: TGTGCCAGCAGCCTGACAGGGAACACCGGGGAGCTGTTTTTT; CDR3: CASSLTGNTGELFF
size: .; D: TRBD2; J: TRBJ2-5; V: TRBV7-6; DNA: TGTGCCAGCAGGCCAAGCCCGCTAGCGGGAGGCCCGCAAGAGACCCAGTACTTC; CDR3: CASRPSPLAGGPQETQYF
size: .; D: .; J: TRBJ2-7; V: TRBV2; DNA: TGTGCCAGCAGTGAACTCGCGGGCGTACTGTCCTACGAGCAGTACTTC; CDR3: CASSELAGVLSYEQYF
size: .; D: .; J: TRBJ1-1; V: TRBV11-2; DNA: TGTGCCAGCGCCACCGATCTTTTAGGGAACACTGAAGCTTTCTTT; CDR3: CASATDLLGNTEAFF
size: .; D: TRBD1; J: TRBJ2-7; V: TRBV29-1; DNA: TGCAGCGTTGTGACAGGGGGGCCCTACGAGCAGTACTTC; CDR3: CSVVTGGPYEQYF
size: .; D: .; J: TRBJ1-1; V: TRBV6-5; DNA: TGTGCCAGCAGTTACACAAGAAAAGGCAACACTGAAGCTTTCTTT; CDR3: CASSYTRKGNTEAFF
size: .; D: .; J: TRBJ2-4; V: TRBV6-6; DNA: TGTGCCAGCAGTTACTCGGGAGGCAAAAACATTCAGTACTTC; CDR3: CASSYSGGKNIQYF
size: .; D: TRBD1; J: TRBJ2-7; V: TRBV2; DNA: TGTGCCAGCAGCCGACAGGGGGTCTACGAGCAGTACTTC; CDR3: CASSRQGVYEQYF
size: .; D: .; J: TRBJ2-5; V: TRBV7-2; DNA: TGTGCCAGCAGCCAAGGGGGAGCCGGAGAGACCCAGTACTTC; CDR3: CASSQGGAGETQYF
size: .; D: .; J: TRBJ2-1; V: TRBV7-3; DNA: TGTGCCAGCAGCCCCCGAGGGGGACTATACAATGAGCAGTTCTTC; CDR3: CASSPRGGLYNEQFF
size: .; D: .; J: TRBJ2-7; V: TRBV6-1; DNA: TGTGCCAGCAGTGAATGGGACGGGATTTCCTACGAGCAGTACTTC; CDR3: CASSEWDGISYEQYF
size: .; D: TRBD1; J: TRBJ1-1; V: TRBV19; DNA: TGTGCCAGTAGTAATGTAAGGGGACAGGGGGCATCGTACACTGAAGCTTTCTTT; CDR3: CASSNVRGQGASYTEAFF
size: .; D: TRBD2; J: TRBJ2-2; V: TRBV9; DNA: TGTGCCAGCAATCAAGCGGGGGTGAACACCGGGGAGCTGTTTTTT; CDR3: CASNQAGVNTGELFF
size: .; D: .; J: TRBJ2-3; V: TRBV7-4; DNA: TGTGCCAGCAGCTCCCGACCCCCAGATACGCAGTATTTT; CDR3: CASSSRPPDTQYF
size: .; D: .; J: TRBJ2-7; V: TRBV10-3; DNA: TGTGCCATCAGACACACGGGTATTGGGCAGTACTTC; CDR3: CAIRHTGIGQYF
size: .; D: .; J: TRBJ2-3; V: TRBV12-5; DNA: TGTGCTAGTGCCCCGCCGGGCACAGATACGCAGTATTTT; CDR3: CASAPPGTDTQYF
size: .; D: TRBD1; J: TRBJ2-7; V: TRBV12-5; DNA: TGTGCTAGTGGTTTGGCCGGACAGGTGGGGTCCTACGAGCAGTACTTC; CDR3: CASGLAGQVGSYEQYF
size: .; D: TRBD1; J: TRBJ2-3; V: TRBV27; DNA: TGTGCCAGCAGTTGGGGACAGCTACTTGGGGCAGATACGCAGTATTTT; CDR3: CASSWGQLLGADTQYF
size: .; D: TRBD2; J: TRBJ2-1; V: TRBV7-9; DNA: TGTGCCAGCAGCCCAACCGCGACGAGCGGGGGGGCGGGTGAGCAGTTCTTC; CDR3: CASSPTATSGGAGEQFF
size: .; D: .; J: TRBJ2-3; V: TRBV5-1; DNA: TGCGCCAGCAACCAGGGGCGGGAAACAGATACGCAGTATTTT; CDR3: CASNQGRETDTQYF
size: .; D: TRBD1; J: TRBJ1-1; V: TRBV5-1; DNA: TGCGCCAGCAGCTTCTTACCTCCGGGACAGGGCCCCATGAACACTGAAGCTTTCTTT; CDR3: CASSFLPPGQGPMNTEAFF
size: .; D: .; J: TRBJ2-5; V: TRBV4-1; DNA: TGCGCCAGCAGCCAAGGGGGTGTGGGAGAGACCCAGTACTTC; CDR3: CASSQGGVGETQYF
size: .; D: .; J: TRBJ2-2; V: TRBV30; DNA: TGTGCCTGGCAAAAAACAGGGACCGGGGAGCTGTTTTTT; CDR3: CAWQKTGTGELFF
size: .; D: TRBD1; J: TRBJ2-2; V: TRBV2; DNA: TGTGCCAGCAGCCGACAGGGAACGAACACCGGGGAGCTGTTTTTT; CDR3: CASSRQGTNTGELFF
size: once; D: .; J: TRBJ2-7; V: TRBV9; DNA: TGTGCCAGCAGCGTAGCCGGGGAAGGAGGCGAGCAGTACTTC; CDR3: CASSVAGEGGEQYF
size: .; D: TRBD1; J: TRBJ1-1; V: TRBV18; DNA: TGTGCCAGCTCACCCTCGGGACAGGGGAGGGGGAACACTGAAGCTTTCTTT; CDR3: CASSPSGQGRGNTEAFF
size: .; D: TRBD2; J: TRBJ2-7; V: TRBV7-9; DNA: TGTGCCAGCAGCCCGGGGGGAGCGGGAGGCTACTACGAGCAGTACTTC; CDR3: CASSPGGAGGYYEQYF
size: once; D: TRBD2; J: TRBJ2-1; V: TRBV5-1; DNA: TGCGCCAGCAGCACGATACGGACTAGCGGGAATGAGCAGTTCTTC; CDR3: CASSTIRTSGNEQFF
size: .; D: .; J: TRBJ2-4; V: TRBV20-1; DNA: TGCAGTGCCTTACAGAACATTCAGTACTTC; CDR3: CSALQNIQYF
size: .; D: .; J: TRBJ2-2; V: TRBV30; DNA: TGTGCCTGGAGTGGTGTAGCGGCCGGGGAGCTGTTTTTT; CDR3: CAWSGVAAGELFF
size: .; D: .; J: TRBJ2-1; V: TRBV6-5; DNA: TGTGCCAGCAGTTACTCGGCGACCAATGAGCAGTTCTTC; CDR3: CASSYSATNEQFF
size: .; D: .; J: TRBJ1-2; V: TRBV5-6; DNA: TGTGCCAGCAGCTTGACGAGGGGCCGGTACACCTTC; CDR3: CASSLTRGRYTF
size: .; D: TRBD1; J: TRBJ1-1; V: TRBV7-2; DNA: TGTGCCAGCACCCTGGGGGCAGGGGGGGACACTGAAGCTTTCTTT; CDR3: CASTLGAGGDTEAFF
size: .; D: TRBD1; J: TRBJ1-6; V: TRBV7-9; DNA: TGTGCCAGCACCAAGGGGACAGGGGGCTCGAGGTCACCCCTCCACTTT; CDR3: CASTKGTGGSRSPLHF
size: .; D: TRBD1; J: TRBJ1-1; V: TRBV10-1; DNA: TGCGCCAGCAGTTACAGGGGTGGCACTGAAGCTTTCTTT; CDR3: CASSYRGGTEAFF
size: .; D: .; J: TRBJ1-5; V: TRBV6-6; DNA: TGTGCCAGCAGTGACAGCTATAGCAATCAGCCCCAGCATTTT; CDR3: CASSDSYSNQPQHF
size: .; D: .; J: TRBJ2-7; V: TRBV13; DNA: TGTGCCAGCAGCCGGAGCTCCTACGAGCAGTACTTC; CDR3: CASSRSSYEQYF
size: .; D: TRBD2; J: TRBJ2-6; V: TRBV2; DNA: TGTGCCAGCAGTCGGGAGCGGGGGCTTACGTCCAGGGGTGGGGCCAACGTCCTGACTTTC; CDR3: CASSRERGLTSRGGANVLTF
size: once; D: .; J: TRBJ1-2; V: TRBV5-6; DNA: TGTGCCAGCAGCCCCGGTGGCGGCTACACCTTC; CDR3: CASSPGGGYTF
size: .; D: TRBD1; J: TRBJ1-5; V: TRBV5-4; DNA: TGTGCCAGCAGCTTGGGGACAGGGGGCAATCAGCCCCAGCATTTT; CDR3: CASSLGTGGNQPQHF
size: .; D: .; J: TRBJ1-2; V: TRBV10-3; DNA: TGTGCCATCAGTGAGTCAGCTAACTATGGCTACACCTTC; CDR3: CAISESANYGYTF
size: .; D: TRBD2; J: TRBJ2-7; V: TRBV9; DNA: TGTGCCAGCAGCTTGGGACTAGACTCCGAGCAGTACTTC; CDR3: CASSLGLDSEQYF
size: .; D: .; J: TRBJ1-5; V: TRBV12-5; DNA: TGTGCTAGCCGGGACACTAGCAATCAGCCCCAGCATTTT; CDR3: CASRDTSNQPQHF
size: .; D: TRBD2; J: TRBJ2-7; V: TRBV7-8; DNA: TGTGCCAGCAGCGAGAAACTAGCGGAAATCCTCTACGAGCAGTACTTC; CDR3: CASSEKLAEILYEQYF
size: few; D: .; J: TRBJ1-6; V: TRBV30; DNA: TGTGCCTGGAGTGGAAGCGGGGCCATAAATTCACCCCTCCACTTT; CDR3: CAWSGSGAINSPLHF